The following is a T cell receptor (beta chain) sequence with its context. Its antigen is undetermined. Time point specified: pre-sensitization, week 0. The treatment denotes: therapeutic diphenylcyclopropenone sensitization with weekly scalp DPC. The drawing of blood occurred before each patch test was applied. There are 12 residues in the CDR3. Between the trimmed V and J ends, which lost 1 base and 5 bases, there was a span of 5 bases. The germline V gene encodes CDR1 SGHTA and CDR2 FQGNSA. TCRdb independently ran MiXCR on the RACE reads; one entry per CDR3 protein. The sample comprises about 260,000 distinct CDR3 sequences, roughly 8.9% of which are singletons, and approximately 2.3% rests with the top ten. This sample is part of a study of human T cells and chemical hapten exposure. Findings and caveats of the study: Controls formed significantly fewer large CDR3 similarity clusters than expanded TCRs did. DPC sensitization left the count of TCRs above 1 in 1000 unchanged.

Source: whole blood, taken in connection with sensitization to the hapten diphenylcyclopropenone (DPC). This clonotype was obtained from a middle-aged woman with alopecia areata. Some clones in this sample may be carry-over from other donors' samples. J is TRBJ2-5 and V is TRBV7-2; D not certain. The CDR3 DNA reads TGTGCCAGCAGCTTAGTATGGGAGACCCAGTACTTC. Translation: CASSLVWETQYF.